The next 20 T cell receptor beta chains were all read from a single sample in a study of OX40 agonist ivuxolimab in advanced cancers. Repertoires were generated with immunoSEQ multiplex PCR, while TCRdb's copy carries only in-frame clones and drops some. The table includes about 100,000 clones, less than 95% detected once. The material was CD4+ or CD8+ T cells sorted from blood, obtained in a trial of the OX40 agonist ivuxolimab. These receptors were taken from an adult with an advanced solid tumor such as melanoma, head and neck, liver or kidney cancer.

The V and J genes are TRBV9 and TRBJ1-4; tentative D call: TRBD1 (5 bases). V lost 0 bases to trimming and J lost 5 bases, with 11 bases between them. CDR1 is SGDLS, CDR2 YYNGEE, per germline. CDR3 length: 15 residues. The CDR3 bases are TGTGCCAGCAGCGTAGAGTCAGGGATGAATGAAAAACTGTTTTTT. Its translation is CASSVESGMNEKLFF.

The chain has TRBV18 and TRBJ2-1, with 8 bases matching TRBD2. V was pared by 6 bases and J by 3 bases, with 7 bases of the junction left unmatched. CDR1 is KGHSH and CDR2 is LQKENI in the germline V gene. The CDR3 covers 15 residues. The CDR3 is CASSLSGSGYNEQFF. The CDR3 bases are TGTGCCAGCTCTCTAAGCGGGAGTGGCTACAATGAGCAGTTCTTC.

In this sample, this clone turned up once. The CDR3 DNA follows: TGTGCCAGCAGTTTATGGGGACGGTTGAACACTGAAGCTTTCTTT. Translated, it gives CASSLWGRLNTEAFF. This chain links TRBV28 with TRBJ1-1; D is possibly TRBD1 (5 bases). Germline CDR1 reads MDHEN; CDR2 reads SYDVKM. V gave up 0 bases and J gave up 0 bases, with 8 bases separating them. This CDR3 comprises 15 residues.

CDR3: CASSVGGLAGGTGELFF. The CDR3 region has the DNA TGTGCCAGCAGCGTTGGGGGACTAGCGGGAGGGACTGGGGAGCTGTTTTTT. The chain uses TRBV9 and TRBJ2-2; TRBD2 matches at 16 bases. The CDR3 runs to 17 residues. V lost 2 bases and J lost 8; bases outside the gene matches: 6. CDR1 is SGDLS, CDR2 YYNGEE, per germline. The full variable domain, its missing parts supplied by reference TRBV9 and TRBJ2-2, is DSGVTQTPKHLITATGQRVTLRCSPRSGDLSVYWYQQSLDQGLQFLIQYYNGEERAKGNILERFSAQQFPDLHSELNLSSLELGDSALYFCASSVGGLAGGTGELFFGEGSRLTVL.

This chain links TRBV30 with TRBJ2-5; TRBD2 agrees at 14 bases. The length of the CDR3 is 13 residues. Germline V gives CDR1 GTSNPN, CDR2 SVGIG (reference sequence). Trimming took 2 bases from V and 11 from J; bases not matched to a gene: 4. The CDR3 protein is CAWSRLAGGPQYF. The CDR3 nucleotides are TGTGCCTGGAGTCGACTAGCGGGAGGGCCACAGTACTTC.

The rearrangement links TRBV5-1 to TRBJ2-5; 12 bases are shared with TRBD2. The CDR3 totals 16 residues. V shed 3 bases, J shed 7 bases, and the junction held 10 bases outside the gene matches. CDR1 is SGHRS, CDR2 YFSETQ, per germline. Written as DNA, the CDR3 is TGCGCCAGCAGCTCTCTGACTAGCGGGAGTGGTGGGACCCAGTACTTC. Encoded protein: CASSSLTSGSGGTQYF.

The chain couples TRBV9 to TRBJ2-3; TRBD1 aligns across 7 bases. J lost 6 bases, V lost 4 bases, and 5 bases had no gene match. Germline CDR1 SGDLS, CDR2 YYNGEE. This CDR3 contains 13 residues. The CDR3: CASSFTGADTQYF. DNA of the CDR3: TGTGCCAGCAGCTTCACAGGGGCCGATACGCAGTATTTT.

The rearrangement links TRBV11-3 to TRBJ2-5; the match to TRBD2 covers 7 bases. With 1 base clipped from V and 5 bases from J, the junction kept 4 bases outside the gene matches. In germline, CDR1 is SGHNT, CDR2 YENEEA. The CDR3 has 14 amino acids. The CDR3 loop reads CASSLGASGETQYF. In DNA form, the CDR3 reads TGTGCCAGCAGCTTAGGGGCTAGCGGTGAGACCCAGTACTTC. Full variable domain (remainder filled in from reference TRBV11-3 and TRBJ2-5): EAGVVQSPRYKIIEKKQPVAFWCNPISGHNTLYWYLQNLGQGPELLIRYENEEAVDDSQLPKDRFSAERLKGVDSTLKIQPAELGDSAVYLCASSLGASGETQYFGPGTRLLVL.

CDR3 protein: CASTPSGKTDTQYF. CDR3 nucleotide sequence: TGCGCCAGCACGCCTAGCGGGAAGACAGATACGCAGTATTTT. This chain connects TRBV10-2 to TRBJ2-3; the match to TRBD2 covers 9 bases. This CDR3 region has 14 residues. Germline loops: CDR1 WSHSY, CDR2 SAAADI. Trimming took 7 bases from V and 3 from J; bases not matched to a gene: 5.

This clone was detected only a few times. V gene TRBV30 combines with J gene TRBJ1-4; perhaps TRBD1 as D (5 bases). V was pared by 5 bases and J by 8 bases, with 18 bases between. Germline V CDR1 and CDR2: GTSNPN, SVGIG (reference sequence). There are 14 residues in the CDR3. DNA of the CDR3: TGTGCCTGGGGGGGGAACTTGGCGAACGAAAAACTGTTTTTT. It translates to CAWGGNLANEKLFF. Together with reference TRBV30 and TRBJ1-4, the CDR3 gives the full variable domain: SQTIHQWPATLVQPVGSPLSLECTVEGTSNPNLYWYRQAAGRGLQLLFYSVGIGQISSEVPQNLSASRPQDRQFILSSKKLLLSDSGFYLCAWGGNLANEKLFFGSGTQLSVL.

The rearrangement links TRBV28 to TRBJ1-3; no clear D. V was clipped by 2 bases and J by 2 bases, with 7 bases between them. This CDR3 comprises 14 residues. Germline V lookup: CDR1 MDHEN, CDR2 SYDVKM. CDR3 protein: CASSLEAAGNTIYF. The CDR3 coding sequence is TGTGCCAGCAGTTTAGAGGCAGCTGGAAACACCATATATTTT.

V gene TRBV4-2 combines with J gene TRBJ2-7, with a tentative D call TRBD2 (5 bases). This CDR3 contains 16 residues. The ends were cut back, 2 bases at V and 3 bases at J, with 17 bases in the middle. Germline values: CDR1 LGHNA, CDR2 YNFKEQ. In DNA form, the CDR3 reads TGTGCCAGCAGCCAACAACAAGAAGGACTTAACTACGAGCAGTACTTC. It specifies CASSQQQEGLNYEQYF.

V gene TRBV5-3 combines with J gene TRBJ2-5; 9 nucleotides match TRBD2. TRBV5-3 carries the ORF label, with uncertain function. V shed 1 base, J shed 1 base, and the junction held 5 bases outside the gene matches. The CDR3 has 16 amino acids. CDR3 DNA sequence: TGTGCCAGAAGCTTGTCCCAGCGGGAGGTCCAAGAGACCCAGTACTTC. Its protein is CARSLSQREVQETQYF.

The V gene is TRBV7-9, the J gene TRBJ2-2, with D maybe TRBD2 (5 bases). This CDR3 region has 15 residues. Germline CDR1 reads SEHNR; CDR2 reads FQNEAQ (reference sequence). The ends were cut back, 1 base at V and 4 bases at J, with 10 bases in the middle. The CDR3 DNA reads TGTGCCAGCAGCTTAGATGCCGGGGTCACCGGGGAGCTGTTTTTT. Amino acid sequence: CASSLDAGVTGELFF.

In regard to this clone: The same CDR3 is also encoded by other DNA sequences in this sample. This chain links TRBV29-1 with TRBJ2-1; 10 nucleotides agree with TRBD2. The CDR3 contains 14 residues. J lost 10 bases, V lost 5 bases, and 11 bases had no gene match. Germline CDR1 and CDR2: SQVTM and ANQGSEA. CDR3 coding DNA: TGCAGCGTTACGAGCGGGAGGGGGGGGGACGAGCAGTTCTTC. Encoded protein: CSVTSGRGGDEQFF.

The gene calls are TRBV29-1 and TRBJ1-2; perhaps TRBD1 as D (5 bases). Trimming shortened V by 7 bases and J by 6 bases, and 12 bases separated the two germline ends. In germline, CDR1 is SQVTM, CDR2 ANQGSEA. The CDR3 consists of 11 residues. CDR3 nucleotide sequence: TGCAGCGCCCTTGGGGGAAATGGCTACACCTTC. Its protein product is CSALGGNGYTF.

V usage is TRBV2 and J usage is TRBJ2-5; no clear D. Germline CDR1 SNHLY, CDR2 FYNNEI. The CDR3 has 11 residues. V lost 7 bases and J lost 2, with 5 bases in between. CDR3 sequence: CASIQQETQYF. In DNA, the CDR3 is TGTGCCAGCATCCAGCAAGAGACCCAGTACTTC.

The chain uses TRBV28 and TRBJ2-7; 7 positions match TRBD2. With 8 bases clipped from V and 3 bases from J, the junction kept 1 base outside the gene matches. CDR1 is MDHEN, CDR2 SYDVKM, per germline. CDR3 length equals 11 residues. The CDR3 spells CASGRGYEQYF. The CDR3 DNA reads TGTGCCAGCGGGAGGGGCTACGAGCAGTACTTC.

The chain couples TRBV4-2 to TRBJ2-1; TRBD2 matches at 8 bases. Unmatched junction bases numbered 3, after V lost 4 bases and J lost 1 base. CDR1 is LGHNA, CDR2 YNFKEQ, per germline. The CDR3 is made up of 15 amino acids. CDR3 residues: CASSLSGRSYNEQFF. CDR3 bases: TGTGCCAGCAGCCTGAGCGGGAGATCCTACAATGAGCAGTTCTTC.

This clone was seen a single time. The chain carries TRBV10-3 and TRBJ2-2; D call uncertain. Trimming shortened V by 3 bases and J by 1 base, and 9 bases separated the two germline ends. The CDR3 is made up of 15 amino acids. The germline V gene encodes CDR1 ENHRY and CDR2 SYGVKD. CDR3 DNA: TGTGCCATCAGTGATAAGAGACAGAACACCGGGGAGCTGTTTTTT. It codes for CAISDKRQNTGELFF.